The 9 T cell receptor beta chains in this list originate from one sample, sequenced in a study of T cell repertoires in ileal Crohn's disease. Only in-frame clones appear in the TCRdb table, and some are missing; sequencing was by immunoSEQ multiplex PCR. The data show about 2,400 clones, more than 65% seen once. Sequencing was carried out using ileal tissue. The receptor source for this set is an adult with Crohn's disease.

The CDR3 reads CASSLDWQKETQYF. CDR3 DNA: TGTGCCAGCAGCTTAGATTGGCAGAAGGAGACCCAGTACTTC. The rearrangement links TRBV11-3 to TRBJ2-5; D is ambiguous. The CDR3 extends over 14 amino acids. The V gene's germline CDR1 is SGHNT and CDR2 YENEEA. Trimming cost V 0 bases and J 5 bases, with 10 bases left between them.

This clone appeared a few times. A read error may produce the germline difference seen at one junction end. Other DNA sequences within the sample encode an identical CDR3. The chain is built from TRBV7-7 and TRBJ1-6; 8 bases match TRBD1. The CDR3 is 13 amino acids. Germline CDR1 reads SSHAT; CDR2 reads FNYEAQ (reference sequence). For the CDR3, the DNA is TGTGCTAGCAGCTTAGACAGGGGCAGCCCCCTCCACTTT. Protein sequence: CASSLDRGSPLHF.

The CDR3 DNA sequence: TGTGCCAGCAGACCAGACTCCAATCTTAATCAGCCCCAGCATTTT. Translated, it gives CASRPDSNLNQPQHF. V is TRBV6-5 and J is TRBJ1-5; D not certain. Trimming removed 6 bases at V and 4 bases at J, with 16 bases between. Germline V lookup: CDR1 MNHEY, CDR2 SVGAGI. The length of the CDR3 is 15 residues.

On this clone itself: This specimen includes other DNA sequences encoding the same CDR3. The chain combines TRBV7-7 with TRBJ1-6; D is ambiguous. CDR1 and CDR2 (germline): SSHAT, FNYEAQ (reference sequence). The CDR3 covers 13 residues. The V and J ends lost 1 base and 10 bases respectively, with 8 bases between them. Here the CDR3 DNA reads TGTGCCAGCAGCTTAGACAGAGGGTCACCCCTCCACTTT. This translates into CASSLDRGSPLHF.

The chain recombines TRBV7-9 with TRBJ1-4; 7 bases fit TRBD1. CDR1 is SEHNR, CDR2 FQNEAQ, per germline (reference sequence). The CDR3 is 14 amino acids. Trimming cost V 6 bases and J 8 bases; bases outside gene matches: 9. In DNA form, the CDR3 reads TGTGCCAGCAGAGGAGGGGGCGTGGGGGAAAAACTGTTTTTT. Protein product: CASRGGGVGEKLFF.

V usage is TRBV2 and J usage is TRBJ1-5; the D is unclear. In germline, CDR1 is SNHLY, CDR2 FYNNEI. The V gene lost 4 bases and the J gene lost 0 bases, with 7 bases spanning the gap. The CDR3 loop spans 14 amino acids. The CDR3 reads CASSGLSSNQPQHF. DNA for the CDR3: TGTGCCAGCAGTGGACTTTCTAGCAATCAGCCCCAGCATTTT. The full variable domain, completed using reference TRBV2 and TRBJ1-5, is EPEVTQTPSHQVTQMGQEVILRCVPISNHLYFYWYRQILGQKVEFLVSFYNNEISEKSEIFDDQFSVERPDGSNFTLKIRSTKLEDSAMYFCASSGLSSNQPQHFGDGTRLSIL.

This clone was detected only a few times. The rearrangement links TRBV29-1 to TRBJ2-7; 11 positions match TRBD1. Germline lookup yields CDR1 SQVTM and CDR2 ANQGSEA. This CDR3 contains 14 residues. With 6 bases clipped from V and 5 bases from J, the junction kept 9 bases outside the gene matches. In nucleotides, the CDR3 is TGCAGCGTCGCCGGGACAGGGGGGGGCCACGAGCAGTACTTC. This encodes CSVAGTGGGHEQYF.

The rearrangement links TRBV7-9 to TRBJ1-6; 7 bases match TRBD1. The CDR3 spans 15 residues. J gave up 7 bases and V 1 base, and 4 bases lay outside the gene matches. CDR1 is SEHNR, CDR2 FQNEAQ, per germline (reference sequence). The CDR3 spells CASSLDVGGNSPLHF. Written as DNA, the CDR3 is TGTGCCAGCAGCTTAGATGTAGGGGGCAATTCACCCCTCCACTTT.

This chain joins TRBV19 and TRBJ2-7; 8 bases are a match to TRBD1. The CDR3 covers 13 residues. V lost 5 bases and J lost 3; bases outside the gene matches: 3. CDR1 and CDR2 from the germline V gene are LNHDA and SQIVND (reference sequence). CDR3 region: CASSRTGNYEQYF. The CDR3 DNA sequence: TGTGCCAGTAGTCGGACAGGGAACTACGAGCAGTACTTC.